This TCR beta chain was retrieved from a study of blood T cell repertoires in COVID-19. Study background: T cells, B-cell-depleted T cells, or PBMCs supplied cDNA or gDNA.

As handled by the study authors: Using reference gene primer amplification, nucleated cell counts were estimated. Data came from immunoSEQ multiplex PCR; TCRdb stores just in-frame clones and leaves some out. That table gives V, J and clone size, and the DNA gave D and trimming. The sample has roughly 300,000 clones; about 90% are singletons. In terms of age and location, participants ranged from about 18 to 95 years and lived in around 22 US areas. Either two negative PCRs, clearance, or symptom resolution qualified Cohort 3 donors as recovered. V was shortened by 6 bases and J by 2 bases, with 29 bases between the two germline ends. This CDR3 has 19 residues. The germline gives CDR1 MDHEN, CDR2 SYDVKM.

The TCR comes from a woman in her twenties or thirties who had recovered from COVID-19. Specimen: PBMCs or T cells enriched from blood (not recorded which). The chain couples TRBV28 to TRBJ2-7; the D call may be TRBD1 or TRBD2 (11 bases each). The CDR3 DNA is TGTGCCAGCAGGCAAAGGACAGGGGGCCTAGCGGGGGGTGCCTACGAGCAGTACTTC. Amino acids: CASRQRTGGLAGGAYEQYF.